This T cell receptor beta chain was sequenced during a study of blood T cell repertoires in COVID-19. Turning to the study itself: The United States, Italy and Spain supplied acute and convalescent COVID-19 samples. From T cells, B-cell-depleted T cells, or PBMCs came the material, which was cDNA or gDNA.

In the source study's methods: Counts of nucleated cells, estimated from reference gene primer amplification, were obtained. Assay: immunoSEQ multiplex PCR; the TCRdb copy retains only in-frame clones and omits some. The V and J calls and the clone size are those of that table, but D and trimming were determined from the DNA. The sample lists some 160,000 clones; about 77% were seen once. The junction had 12 bases not matched to a gene; V was cut back by 7 bases and J by 5 bases. CDR3 length: 15 residues. Germline lookup yields CDR1 SNHLY and CDR2 FYNNEI. The sequence came from an elderly woman with acute or convalescent COVID-19. The chain joins TRBV2 to TRBJ2-7, with TRBD1 matching over 9 bases. The sample taken for sequencing was peripheral blood. CDR3 nucleotide sequence: TGTGCCAGCACCGCAGGGCGGACAGGGGTAGACGAGCAGTACTTC. This translates into CASTAGRTGVDEQYF.